This T cell receptor (beta chain) came from a study of human CD8 memory T cell subsets. General study points: Sequencing was limited to the T cell receptor beta chain.

Preparation of the TCR beta libraries relied on UMI-labeled 5' RACE. TCRdb re-called the 5' RACE reads, yielding one record per CDR3 amino acid sequence without DNA. The listing contains about 11,000 distinct CDR3 sequences. PBMC in the sample derive from buffy coats of healthy donors. Note on this clonotype: Its antigen is unidentified.

The specimen sequenced was CD8+ T cells from PBMCs. This clonotype was obtained from a human donor in good health.

This CDR3 is CASSQDWTGVGQPQHF. The rearrangement uses TRBV3-1 and TRBJ1-5; the TCRdb call, TRBD1, lacks DNA for checking. The CDR3 loop spans 16 amino acids. Germline V gene sequence: CDR1 LGHDT, CDR2 YNNKEL (reference sequence).